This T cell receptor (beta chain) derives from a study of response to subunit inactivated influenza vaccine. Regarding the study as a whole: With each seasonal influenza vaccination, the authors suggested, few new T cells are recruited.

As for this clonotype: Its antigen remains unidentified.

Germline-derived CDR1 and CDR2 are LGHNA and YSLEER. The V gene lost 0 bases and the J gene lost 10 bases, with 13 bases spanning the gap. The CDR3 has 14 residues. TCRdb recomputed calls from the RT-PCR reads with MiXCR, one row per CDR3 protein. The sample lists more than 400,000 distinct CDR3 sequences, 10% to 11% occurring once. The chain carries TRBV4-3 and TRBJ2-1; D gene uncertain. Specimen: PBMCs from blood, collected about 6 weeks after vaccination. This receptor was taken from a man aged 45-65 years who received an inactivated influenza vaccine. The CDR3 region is CASSQDHPWSEQFF. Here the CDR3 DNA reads TGCGCCAGCAGCCAAGATCATCCCTGGTCCGAGCAGTTCTTC.